These T cell receptor beta chains were read from a single sample in a study of T cells in Graves' hyperthyroidism and ophthalmopathy. TCRdb processed the multiplex PCR reads anew with MiXCR; each CDR3 protein has one entry. Of approximately 420,000 distinct CDR3 sequences listed, 14% to 15% are singletons. The sequenced material came from blood. These receptors all come from a woman between 25 and 40 years old with Graves' hyperthyroidism. CDR3s include the opening cysteine and the closing phenylalanine or tryptophan. Each record gives: clone size, D gene, V gene, J gene, CDR3 protein, CDR3 DNA. D genes are given only for firm matches. Size tells how often a clone was seen (once, few, many) or the class of an expanded clone, and some rows leave it out.

clone_size: many; d_call: -; v_call: TRBV7-2; j_call: TRBJ1-3; cdr3_aa: CASSLSGVPGNTIYF; cdr3_nt: TGTGCCAGCAGCTTATCGGGGGTCCCTGGAAACACCATATATTTT
clone_size: many; d_call: TRBD2; v_call: TRBV12-3/TRBV12-4; j_call: TRBJ2-1; cdr3_aa: CASRVASGGGNEQFF; cdr3_nt: TGTGCCAGCAGGGTCGCTAGCGGGGGAGGTAATGAGCAGTTCTTC
clone_size: few; d_call: -; v_call: TRBV5-1; j_call: TRBJ2-3; cdr3_aa: CASSLAMGSTDTQYF; cdr3_nt: TGCGCCAGCAGCTTGGCCATGGGCAGCACAGATACGCAGTATTTT
clone_size: -; d_call: -; v_call: TRBV7-9; j_call: TRBJ2-7; cdr3_aa: CASSWDFFSSYEQYF; cdr3_nt: TGTGCCAGCAGCTGGGACTTTTTCAGCTCCTACGAGCAGTACTTC
clone_size: few; d_call: -; v_call: TRBV7-3; j_call: TRBJ2-1; cdr3_aa: CASKENDEQFF; cdr3_nt: TGTGCCAGCAAGGAGAACGATGAGCAGTTCTTC
clone_size: once; d_call: TRBD1; v_call: TRBV4-1; j_call: TRBJ1-2; cdr3_aa: CASGQVTGSYGYTF; cdr3_nt: TGCGCCAGCGGCCAAGTGACAGGGTCCTATGGCTACACCTTC
clone_size: many; d_call: TRBD1; v_call: TRBV18; j_call: TRBJ2-7; cdr3_aa: CASSPYRDSSYEQYF; cdr3_nt: TGTGCCAGCTCACCTTACCGGGACAGTTCCTACGAGCAGTACTTC
clone_size: many; d_call: TRBD1; v_call: TRBV29-1; j_call: TRBJ1-4; cdr3_aa: CSVEEAGGNEKLFF; cdr3_nt: TGCAGCGTTGAAGAGGCAGGGGGGAATGAAAAACTGTTTTTT
clone_size: few; d_call: -; v_call: TRBV30; j_call: TRBJ2-5; cdr3_aa: CAWSHRAETQYF; cdr3_nt: TGTGCCTGGAGTCACAGGGCGGAGACCCAGTACTTC
clone_size: -; d_call: TRBD2; v_call: TRBV24-1; j_call: TRBJ2-7; cdr3_aa: CATSDSLGLASEQYF; cdr3_nt: TGTGCCACCAGTGACTCCTTAGGACTAGCATCAGAGCAGTACTTC
clone_size: many; d_call: TRBD2; v_call: TRBV7-2; j_call: TRBJ2-7; cdr3_aa: CASRPTSGIAYEQYF; cdr3_nt: TGTGCCAGCAGACCTACTAGCGGGATTGCCTACGAGCAGTACTTC
clone_size: many; d_call: -; v_call: TRBV6-1; j_call: TRBJ2-5; cdr3_aa: CASSEAGDAKETQYF; cdr3_nt: TGTGCCAGCAGTGAAGCTGGGGATGCGAAAGAGACCCAGTACTTC
clone_size: -; d_call: -; v_call: TRBV5-1; j_call: TRBJ2-6; cdr3_aa: CASSPRQASSGANVLTF; cdr3_nt: TGCGCCAGCAGCCCAAGACAGGCCAGCTCTGGGGCCAACGTCCTGACTTTC
clone_size: many; d_call: TRBD1; v_call: TRBV28; j_call: TRBJ2-2; cdr3_aa: CASSPLRTGRTGELFF; cdr3_nt: TGTGCCAGCAGCCCGTTAAGGACAGGGCGAACCGGGGAGCTGTTTTTT
clone_size: -; d_call: -; v_call: TRBV3-1; j_call: TRBJ1-4; cdr3_aa: CASSQGTGIEKLFF; cdr3_nt: TGTGCCAGCAGCCAAGGAACAGGGATCGAAAAACTGTTTTTT